This TCR beta chain was sequenced in a study of glioma-infiltrating T cells after dendritic cell vaccination (dated by TCRdb to 2016 to 2018). Broadly, across the study: The cohort comprised 15 glioblastoma patients from Phase I and II dendritic cell vaccination trials, 9 newly diagnosed and 6 with recurrent disease. Survival after dendritic cell vaccination was correlated with TCR sequencing metrics, such as TIL content and the overlap between tumor and blood repertoires. Between the early 2000s and the early 2010s, the patients were given dendritic cell vaccination pulsed with autologous tumor lysate. The vaccine was prepared from monocyte-derived dendritic cells that were cultured for approximately seven days with IL-4 and GM-CSF and then pulsed overnight with autologous tumor lysate. Each patient was given three intradermal dendritic cell vaccine injections, spaced two weeks apart, in the arm below the axilla. Deep sequencing of TCR beta CDR3 regions was used to quantify tumor-infiltrating lymphocyte content and compare tumor and blood repertoires in dendritic cell-vaccinated glioblastoma patients. Points the paper makes about the study in general: The cohort was small and heterogeneous, and full blood and tumor sets were available for few patients, with initial-recurrent tumor pairs available for even fewer patients. Longer time to progression and overall survival after dendritic cell vaccination were predicted by higher estimated pretreatment TIL content. The TCR overlap response model with three groups was called speculative and said to need prospective validation. TCR clonality showed no direct relationship with survival, which suggests that a diverse polyclonal response may be important.

Using the immunoSEQ assay, TCRB CDR3 regions were amplified from approximately 1.9 micrograms of genomic DNA, or from all available DNA when less than that was on hand. The multiplex PCR relied on 60 forward primers for TCR V beta segments and 13 reverse primers for J beta segments. To estimate reads per starting template, synthetic control templates were spiked into each sample at limiting dilution. The Illumina HiSeq System generated 87 bp sequencing reads. On the study's bioinformatics: To remove PCR and sequencing errors, closely related sequences were merged with a nearest neighbor algorithm. TCR overlap was defined as the percentage of unique tumor TCR beta sequences that were also present in the same patient's peripheral blood. Sourced from immuneACCESS, this table was stored by TCRdb with only in-frame sequences that have V and J called. A share of the clones is absent; for the studies checked, an unresolved V gene accounts for under half, and the remainder has no known explanation. V and J calls and clone size follow that table, whereas D and trimming were derived from the DNA. Here the sample has around 97,000 clones; roughly four fifths occur a single time. Approximately 12% of the sample comes from the top ten.

Concerning this clone: Its antigen remains unidentified. No much larger clone is present one base from it, and per-base qualities are unavailable.

Patients were selected on the basis of adequate residual fresh-frozen tumor tissue and more than two years of available survival data. None of the glioblastoma patients carried an isocitrate dehydrogenase mutation, although molecular status otherwise varied. PBMC were collected before vaccination, two weeks after the third vaccination, and at tumor progression if progression occurred. The Qiagen DNeasy Blood extraction Kit was used to extract genomic DNA. The TCR was taken from a human donor with glioblastoma. This specimen was blood, taken before dendritic cell vaccination.

This receptor carries the CDR3 CASSLPTGGITDTQYF. The DNA is as follows: TGCGCCAGCAGCCTACCGACAGGGGGTATCACAGATACGCAGTATTTT. This chain is built from TRBV5-1 and TRBJ2-3, and 9 junctional nucleotides match TRBD1. For this chain, trimming is 4 bases at the V end and 2 bases at the J end, and the number of junction bases without a gene match is 8. The CDR3 spans 16 residues, from the cysteine through the phenylalanine. Solely the CDR3 DNA is kept, with 48 bases framed from the first base. The germline V gene gives CDR1 as SGHRS and CDR2 as YFSETQ.